In its sample, the clone carrying this T cell receptor beta chain was seen once. Per the authors' pipeline: Reference gene primer amplification gave estimated nucleated cell counts. Only in-frame clones appear in the TCRdb table, and some are missing; sequencing was by immunoSEQ multiplex PCR. D and trimming were read from the DNA, whereas the V and J calls and clone size are those reported in that table. The sample holds more than 110,000 clones; about nine tenths are singletons and the top ten take 10% to 13%. The data were taken from a study of blood T cell repertoires in COVID-19. As for the study in general: The United States, Italy and Spain supplied acute and convalescent COVID-19 samples. From T cells, B-cell-depleted T cells, or PBMCs came the material, which was cDNA or gDNA.

Per the germline V gene, CDR1 is SGHNT and CDR2 is YYREEE (reference sequence). CDR3 length: 18 residues. Unmatched junction bases numbered 8, after V lost 2 bases and J lost 0 bases. V gene TRBV5-4 combines with J gene TRBJ1-5; 10 bases match TRBD1. Sequencing input: peripheral blood. This clonotype was obtained from a man aged 45-65 years with active or convalescent COVID-19. This CDR3 is CASSLEPGTGDSNQPQHF. The CDR3 DNA reads as TGTGCCAGCAGCTTAGAGCCCGGGACAGGGGATAGCAATCAGCCCCAGCATTTT. Combining the CDR3 with reference TRBV5-4 and TRBJ1-5 gives the whole variable domain ETGVTQSPTHLIKTRGQQVTLRCSSQSGHNTVSWYQQALGQGPQFIFQYYREEENGRGNFPPRFSGLQFPNYSSELNVNALELDDSALYLCASSLEPGTGDSNQPQHFGDGTRLSIL.